These 19 T cell receptor beta chains originate from one sample sequenced in a study of siplizumab effects on memory and regulatory T cells. Assay: immunoSEQ multiplex PCR; the TCRdb copy retains only in-frame clones and omits some. The table shows over 100,000 clones, with about 93% occurring only once. The sample comprised CD4+ T cells sorted from blood. All receptors come from a human donor in good health.

The chain couples TRBV28 to TRBJ1-1; D may be TRBD1 (5 bases). Germline V lookup: CDR1 MDHEN, CDR2 SYDVKM. The CDR3 loop spans 11 amino acids. V lost 6 bases and J 6 bases, leaving 8 bases between the germline ends. CDR3 DNA sequence: TGTGCCAGCAGGGAGGGACCTGAAGCTTTCTTT. Protein product: CASREGPEAFF.

This chain uses TRBV28 with TRBJ2-7; D is possibly TRBD2 (6 bases). The germline V gene has CDR1 MDHEN and CDR2 SYDVKM. Trimming left V 4 bases short and J 11 bases short, with 27 bases between. The CDR3 contains 16 residues. The CDR3 sequence: CASSSVNTGLPLREYF. The CDR3 DNA reads TGTGCCAGCAGTTCCGTAAACACAGGACTACCTCTACGAGAGTACTTC.

This chain connects TRBV15 to TRBJ1-3; 8 bases are shared with TRBD1. CDR1 LNHNV and CDR2 YYDKDF come from the germline V gene (reference sequence). The CDR3 has 15 residues. The trim removed 2 bases at V and 0 bases at J, leaving 0 bases unmatched. This CDR3 reads CATSRTGGSGNTIYF. The CDR3 DNA reads TGTGCCACCAGCAGAACAGGGGGCTCTGGAAACACCATATATTTT.

V gene TRBV4-1 combines with J gene TRBJ1-2; the D gene is possibly TRBD1 (5 bases). Germline loops: CDR1 MGHRA, CDR2 YSYEKL. Trimming cost V 6 bases and J 6 bases, with 14 bases left between them. The CDR3 extends over 13 amino acids. The CDR3 protein is CASRGSRGHGYTF. CDR3 bases: TGCGCCAGCAGGGGCTCAAGGGGCCATGGCTACACCTTC.

The V gene is TRBV6-5, the J gene TRBJ2-3; D unresolved. This CDR3 spans 16 amino acids. V lost 3 bases, J lost 10 bases, and 23 bases lay in between. Germline V gene sequence: CDR1 MNHEY, CDR2 SVGAGI. The CDR3 spells CASSYQWLPQMVAQYF. DNA for the CDR3: TGTGCCAGCAGTTATCAGTGGCTACCGCAGATGGTGGCGCAGTATTTT.

V is TRBV23-1 and J is TRBJ2-7; TRBD2 matches at 7 bases. TRBV23-1 is designated an ORF whose function remains uncertain. The CDR3 length is 13 residues. CDR3 region: CASTPLAAGAPEV. CDR3 nucleotide sequence: TGCGCCAGCACCCCACTGGCGGCGGGAGCGCCAGAAGTC.

Points on this clone: The junction does not match germline at one end; this may be a read error. The chain couples TRBV5-1 to TRBJ2-5; 7 bases match TRBD1. The V gene's germline CDR1 is SGHRS and CDR2 YFSETQ. The CDR3 has 16 residues. This chain's CDR3 is CASSLVWTGSQEAQYF. In DNA, the CDR3 is TGCGCCAGCAGCTTGGTCTGGACAGGTAGTCAAGAGGCCCAGTACTTC.

The V gene is TRBV28, the J gene TRBJ1-3; no reliable D call. Germline loops: CDR1 MDHEN, CDR2 SYDVKM. Trimming cost V 4 bases and J 0 bases, with 13 bases left between them. The CDR3 is 16 residues long. The CDR3 loop is CASSSPGRNSGNTIYF. The CDR3, as DNA: TGTGCCAGCAGTTCCCCGGGCCGAAACTCTGGAAACACCATATATTTT.

This chain joins TRBV11-2 and TRBJ1-3, with D tentatively TRBD1 (6 bases). Germline-derived CDR1 and CDR2 are SGHAT and FQNNGV. There are 17 residues in the CDR3. V was trimmed by 5 bases and J by 0 bases, leaving 17 bases between them. The CDR3 is CASSTLKRGYSGNTIYF. In DNA, the CDR3 is TGTGCCAGCAGCACACTTAAAAGGGGGTACTCTGGAAACACCATATATTTT.

The chain joins TRBV6-1 to TRBJ2-7; tentatively, D is TRBD1 (6 bases). V lost 7 bases and J 3 bases, leaving 10 bases between the germline ends. Germline CDR1 is MNHNS and CDR2 is SASEGT. CDR3 length: 12 residues. The CDR3 nucleotides are TGTGCCAGCACCTCGGACAGCTACGAGCAGTACTTC. Protein product: CASTSDSYEQYF.

The rearrangement uses TRBV5-6 and TRBJ1-1; D possibly corresponds to TRBD1 (5 bases). The CDR3 runs to 15 residues. Germline assignment: CDR1 SGHDT and CDR2 YYEEEE. V lost 7 bases and J lost 4, with 20 bases in between. The CDR3 sequence is CASSRRGGVPTEAFF. DNA for the CDR3: TGTGCCAGCTCCAGAAGGGGTGGGGTACCCACTGAAGCTTTCTTT.

This clone appeared a single time. V is TRBV9 and J is TRBJ2-1, with D perhaps matching TRBD1 or TRBD2 (5 bases each). The germline V gene has CDR1 SGDLS and CDR2 YYNGEE. V was trimmed by 0 bases and J by 7 bases, leaving 14 bases between them. The CDR3 length is 15 residues. CDR3 nucleotides: TGTGCCAGCAGCGTAGGAGGGGCAGGTTCAAATGAGCAGTTCTTC. It encodes CASSVGGAGSNEQFF.

This chain links TRBV18 with TRBJ1-5, with D uncertain. The CDR3 contains 14 residues. V lost 0 bases, J lost 3 bases, and 6 bases lay in between. Germline CDR1 is KGHSH and CDR2 is LQKENI. CDR3: CASSPPDYNQPQHF. CDR3 bases: TGTGCCAGCTCACCACCGGATTACAATCAGCCCCAGCATTTT.

This chain uses TRBV7-3 with TRBJ1-3; possible D gene TRBD1, 6 bases. The CDR3 runs to 15 residues. V was trimmed by 8 bases and J by 0 bases, leaving 14 bases between them. The germline gives CDR1 SGHTA, CDR2 FQGTGA. DNA of the CDR3: TGTGCCAGCGGCCGGGGGCCCTACTCTGGAAACACCATATATTTT. This gives the protein CASGRGPYSGNTIYF.

This clone was seen only once. The V and J genes are TRBV7-2 and TRBJ1-2; D ambiguous. CDR1 and CDR2 from the germline V gene are SGHTA and FQGNSA. This CDR3 is built from 15 residues. V lost 1 base and J lost 5, with 14 bases in between. CDR3 DNA: TGTGCCAGCAGCTTAGGTTGGCGAGAATCTTATGGCTACACCTTC. Protein product: CASSLGWRESYGYTF.

The chain carries TRBV7-6 and TRBJ2-1; 9 positions match TRBD2. The ends lost 5 bases at V and 3 bases at J; junction bases unmatched: 8. Germline V lookup: CDR1 SGHVS, CDR2 FNYEAQ. The CDR3 spans 16 residues. The DNA of the CDR3 is TGTGCCAGCAGCGCCCGACTAGCGGACTTCTACAATGAGCAGTTCTTC. Its translation: CASSARLADFYNEQFF.

This sequence joins TRBV4-2 and TRBJ2-1; 7 positions agree with TRBD2. The length of the CDR3 is 12 residues. The V segment lost 1 base and the J segment 10 bases; nucleotides outside the gene matches: 1. The V gene's germline CDR1 is LGHNA and CDR2 YNFKEQ. CDR3 nucleotide sequence: TGTGCCAGCAGCCAAGGGGGAGGGGAGCAGTTCTTC. Translation gives CASSQGGGEQFF.

The CDR3 spells CASSVSGHAPSNYGYTF. In nucleotides, the CDR3 is TGTGCCAGCAGCGTATCCGGTCACGCCCCCTCGAACTATGGCTACACCTTC. This sequence joins TRBV9 and TRBJ1-2; D call uncertain. CDR1 SGDLS and CDR2 YYNGEE come from the germline V gene. The V gene lost 1 base and the J gene lost 2 bases, with 18 bases spanning the gap. There are 17 residues in the CDR3.

The chain has TRBV27 and TRBJ2-5; the match to TRBD2 covers 7 bases. V shed 2 bases, J shed 4 bases, and the junction held 4 bases outside the gene matches. The length of the CDR3 is 14 residues. Germline V gene data show CDR1 as MNHEY and CDR2 as SMNVEV (reference sequence). The CDR3 DNA follows: TGTGCCAGCAGTTTAGCGGGAGTTAGAGAGACCCAGTACTTC. Protein product: CASSLAGVRETQYF.